This T cell receptor beta chain comes out of a study of CD8 T cells in ankylosing spondylitis (dated by TCRdb to between 2016 and 2019). Notes on the research overall: The study set out to find disease-linked TCR variants by profiling T cell receptor beta repertoires in ankylosing spondylitis patients and healthy donors. Peripheral blood samples were taken, and synovial fluid was additionally collected from ankylosing spondylitis patients. The full study cohort was made up of 25 to 30 ankylosing spondylitis patients and roughly 98 healthy donors. What the authors observed across the whole study: Blood from ankylosing spondylitis patients appeared to be characterized by a TCR beta motif made up of about 8 highly homologous amino acid variants. According to the report, matched synovial fluid samples from ankylosing spondylitis patients were significantly enriched for the disease-linked clones. The disease-linked clones had a CD8+ phenotype and were found at relatively low frequencies in peripheral blood. Some motif variants were previously reported in synovial fluid and blood of reactive arthritis patients, suggesting common disease-initiation mechanisms.

In the case of this clonotype: The target of this receptor is not known. No quality values exist for individual bases; no much larger clone is one base distant.

V and J lose 4 bases and 3 bases, and a span of 17 bases separates them. Its CDR3 holds 15 amino acids, cysteine through phenylalanine. This entry keeps only the CDR3 DNA: 45 bases, framed from base 1. Per the germline V gene, SGHRS is the CDR1 and YFSETQ is the CDR2. Instrument on record: Illumina HiSeq 2500. Quantitative 5'-RACE with molecular barcodes was used to prepare TCR beta libraries. The authors' pipeline ran thus. A new computational method based on a probabilistic model of VDJ rearrangement was used to identify disease-linked TCR variants. Using fastp trimming at Q25 and MiXCR clonotype assembly, TCRdb reanalyzed the public sequencing data and kept in-frame beta chains. Under each unique CDR3 protein, matching rows form one entry showing the most common genes and DNA. These V and J calls derive from TCRdb rather than the authors' analysis. Counted in this sample were about 440,000 distinct CDR3 sequences; 15% to 20% of them appeared once. The top ten clonotypes cover just over 1% of the sample.

The clonotype was recovered from a male donor with ankylosing spondylitis. Sample: blood, either unsorted or a sorted T cell fraction (not recorded which). Rearrangement joined TRBV5-1 to TRBJ2-7, with a weak D call of TRBD1 (6 bases match). The CDR3 in this case is CASSPLQGTVYEQYF. The sequence in DNA is TGCGCCAGCAGCCCATTACAGGGTACGGTCTACGAGCAGTACTTC.